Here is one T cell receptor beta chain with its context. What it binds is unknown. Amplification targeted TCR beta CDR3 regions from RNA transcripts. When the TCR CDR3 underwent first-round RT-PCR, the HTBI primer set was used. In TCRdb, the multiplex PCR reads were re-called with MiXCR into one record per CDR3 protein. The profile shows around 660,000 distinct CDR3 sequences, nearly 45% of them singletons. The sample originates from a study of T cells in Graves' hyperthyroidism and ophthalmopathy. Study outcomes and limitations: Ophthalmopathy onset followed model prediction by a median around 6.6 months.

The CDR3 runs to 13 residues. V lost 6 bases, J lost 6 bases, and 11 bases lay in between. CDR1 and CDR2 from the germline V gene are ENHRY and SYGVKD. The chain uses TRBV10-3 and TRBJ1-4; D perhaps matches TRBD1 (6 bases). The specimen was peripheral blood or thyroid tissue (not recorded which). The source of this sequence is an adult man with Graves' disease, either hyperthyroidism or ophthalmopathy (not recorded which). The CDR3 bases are TGTGCCATCAGGGGGGCGGTCTATGAAAAACTGTTTTTT. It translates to CAIRGAVYEKLFF.